Listed here is a single T cell receptor (beta chain). What this receptor recognizes is not known. Base qualities are not provided; no much larger clone lies one nucleotide away. These data are taken from a study of OX40 agonist ivuxolimab in advanced cancers. In the study overall: The costimulatory receptor OX40 (CD134) was targeted by ivuxolimab, a fully human IgG2 agonistic monoclonal antibody. Intravenous ivuxolimab was administered to patients every 2 weeks at six dose levels: 0.01, 0.1, 0.3, 1.5, 3 and 10 mg/kg. Of the approximately 54 dose-escalation patients, hepatocellular carcinoma was present in 19, melanoma in about 15, renal cell carcinoma in 9 and head and neck cancer in 9. In the dose-escalation cohort, 70% to 90% of patients were male, and the mean age was roughly 60 years with a range of roughly 20 to 80. Patients were allowed to have had prior anti-PD-1, anti-PD-L1 or anti-CTLA-4 therapy, and 30% to 50% of the dose-escalation patients had previously received checkpoint inhibitors. Partial responses occurred in three dose-escalation patients: two with cutaneous melanoma and one with hepatocellular carcinoma. The point of sequencing TCRbeta in the periphery was to test whether ivuxolimab changed TCR sequence diversity and drove clonal T-cell expansion. The monotherapy dose-escalation portion (N ≈ 55 patients) of the phase I ivuxolimab trial is reported in the paper. Paper-wide results and their limitations: On average, CD8+ T cells showed more expanded clones than CD4+ T cells after ivuxolimab. Low levels of normalized T-cell clonal expansion were also shown by some nonresponding patients. The antigen specificity of the clonally expanded peripheral T cells was not determined. In the 0.1-3.0 mg/kg groups, partial responders were among the patients with the lowest normalized peripheral clonal expansion, particularly in CD8+ T cells. Clonal expansion of both CD4+ and CD8+ blood T cells was observed from baseline to week 6 at doses 0.1 to 3.0 mg/kg.

Patients with autoimmune disease history or receiving systemic immunosuppression were excluded from the trial. Peripheral blood for TCR sequencing was collected from all dose cohorts at baseline, on cycle 4 day 1, and on cycle 7 day 1. The samples were taken from a phase I, first-in-human, multicenter, open-label dose-escalation trial of ivuxolimab. Adults with locally advanced or metastatic head and neck squamous cell, hepatocellular, melanoma or renal cell carcinoma were enrolled in the trial. CD4+ and CD8+ T cells were sorted separately from peripheral blood before TCR sequencing. Genomic DNA was isolated from the sorted cells so that the TCRbeta CDR3 region could be sequenced. The immunoSEQ Assay was used for sequencing of TCRbeta CDR3 regions. The source is immuneACCESS, and TCRdb retained only in-frame sequences with V and J called. Part of the clones is not carried over; for the studies checked, unresolved V genes explain less than half of this, and the remainder is unexplained. This sample has under 65,000 clones in its table, and about 85% of those were observed once. The top ten constitute approximately 2.9% of the sample.

The CDR3 runs 19 residues from the cysteine to the phenylalanine. CDR3 DNA only is kept here, 57 bases in frame from base 1. The germline V and J ends show losses of 4 bases and 5 bases respectively, and no gene match explains 19 bases of the junction. The germline V gene (reference sequence) supplies CDR1 SEHNR and CDR2 FQNEAQ. Sequencing was performed on CD4+ or CD8+ T cells sorted from blood, taken in a trial of the OX40 agonist ivuxolimab. The receptor chain draws on TRBV7-9 and TRBJ2-1, and 8 junction bases match TRBD2. This clonotype was obtained from an adult with an advanced solid tumor such as melanoma, head and neck, liver or kidney cancer. CDR3 sequence: CASSSGLLFQRETNNEQFF. The nucleotides read TGTGCCAGCAGCTCAGGGTTGTTATTTCAGCGGGAGACCAACAATGAGCAGTTCTTC.